The 32 T cell receptor beta chains below come from one sample, sequenced in a study of Tregs in tolerant kidney transplant recipients. Method: immunoSEQ multiplex PCR; TCRdb's copy keeps in-frame clones and lacks some. Of 15,000 to 17,000 clones listed, roughly nine tenths are singletons. Sequenced input: CD8+ T cells from blood. Receptors originate from a human donor in good health.

V is TRBV7-6 and J is TRBJ1-2, with a tentative D call TRBD1 (5 bases). The V end was cut by 1 base, the J end by 8 bases, with 14 bases between. This CDR3 region has 14 residues. Germline V lookup: CDR1 SGHVS, CDR2 FNYEAQ. The CDR3 sequence is CASSLDDGARGYTF. CDR3 nucleotides: TGTGCCAGCAGCTTAGATGATGGGGCGCGGGGCTACACCTTC.

The chain couples TRBV7-6 to TRBJ2-2; D is possibly TRBD2 (6 bases). Trimming cost V 3 bases and J 6 bases, with 11 bases left between them. Germline V gives CDR1 SGHVS, CDR2 FNYEAQ. The length of the CDR3 is 14 residues. CDR3 region: CASSFRGGAGELFF. The CDR3 coding sequence is TGTGCCAGCAGCTTCCGAGGAGGGGCCGGGGAGCTGTTTTTT. The full variable domain, with the rest looked up from reference TRBV7-6 and TRBJ2-2, is GAGVSQSPRYKVTKRGQDVALRCDPISGHVSLYWYRQALGQGPEFLTYFNYEAQQDKSGLPNDRFSAERPEGSISTLTIQRTEQRDSAMYRCASSFRGGAGELFFGEGSRLTVL.

This clone was counted a single time. V gene TRBV7-3 combines with J gene TRBJ2-1; weak D call: TRBD1 (6 bases). CDR3 length: 16 residues. V lost 4 bases, J lost 5 bases, and 18 bases lay in between. Germline CDR1 is SGHTA and CDR2 is FQGTGA. CDR3 DNA sequence: TGTGCCAGCAGCTCCCGATACGGACAGCCTCACAATGAGCAGTTCTTC. This gives the protein CASSSRYGQPHNEQFF.

The chain combines TRBV4-3 with TRBJ2-2; D is ambiguous. The germline gives CDR1 LGHNA, CDR2 YSLEER. CDR3 size: 15 residues. The V and J ends lost 5 bases and 0 bases respectively, with 10 bases between them. The CDR3 sequence: CASSVYGPNTGELFF. DNA for the CDR3: TGCGCCAGCAGCGTTTACGGACCGAACACCGGGGAGCTGTTTTTT.

The gene calls are TRBV2 and TRBJ2-7, with TRBD2 matching over 7 bases. This CDR3 has 14 residues. Per the germline V gene, CDR1 is SNHLY and CDR2 is FYNNEI. V shed 3 bases, J shed 6 bases, and the junction held 8 bases outside the gene matches. CDR3 residues: CASSDRGSSREQYF. The CDR3 DNA reads TGTGCCAGCAGTGACCGCGGGAGTAGTCGCGAGCAGTACTTC.

The chain is built from TRBV7-6 and TRBJ2-1; D is undetermined. The CDR3 spans 12 residues. Germline CDR1 is SGHVS and CDR2 is FNYEAQ. Between the trimmed V and J ends, which lost 7 bases and 2 bases, there was a span of 6 bases. This chain's CDR3 is CASMGTYNEQFF. In nucleotides, the CDR3 is TGTGCCAGCATGGGGACCTACAATGAGCAGTTCTTC.

This clone has more than one count but fewer than ten. This rearrangement joins TRBV18 to TRBJ1-2; TRBD1 might be the D (5 bases). The germline V and J ends were trimmed by 1 base and 5 bases, with 11 bases remaining between them. The CDR3 is made up of 14 amino acids. Germline values: CDR1 KGHSH, CDR2 LQKENI. The CDR3: CASSPRAGTYGYTF. The CDR3, as DNA: TGTGCCAGCTCACCACGGGCAGGGACGTATGGCTACACCTTC.

The rearrangement uses TRBV1 and TRBJ1-5; the DNA was not used to check the table's D call, TRBD1. TRBV1 is labeled a pseudogene. The CDR3 length is 16 residues. DNA of the CDR3: TGCACCAGCAGACATACCGGGACAGGGTATTTTCAGCCCCAGCATTTT. Translating it yields CTSRHTGTGYFQPQHF.

This sequence joins TRBV7-6 and TRBJ2-5, with D possibly TRBD1 on 6 matching bases. The end of the DNA fits TRBJ2-7 better, so the J call may be wrong. The CDR3 runs to 15 residues. CDR1 is SGHVS and CDR2 is FNYEAQ in the germline V gene. The CDR3 DNA is TGTGCCAGCAGCTTAGAACAGGGTTTTACCCACGAGCAGTACTTC. This translates into CASSLEQGFTHEQYF.

This chain connects TRBV2 to TRBJ2-5, with TRBD2 matching over 15 bases. Germline V gene lookup returns CDR1 SNHLY and CDR2 FYNNEI. This CDR3 spans 19 amino acids. J gave up 0 bases and V 5 bases, and 10 bases lay outside the gene matches. The CDR3 DNA follows: TGTGCCAGCAGTTATGCGGGACTAGCGGGGGGCCGGTACCAAGAGACCCAGTACTTC. It yields the protein CASSYAGLAGGRYQETQYF.

This clone has only a few counts. The chain's CDR3 is CAWGAYEQYF. DNA for the CDR3: TGTGCCTGGGGAGCCTACGAGCAGTACTTC. This chain connects TRBV30 to TRBJ2-7, with no clear D. CDR1 is GTSNPN, CDR2 SVGIG, per germline (reference sequence). Trimming removed 5 bases from V and 2 bases from J, with 4 bases in between. The CDR3 contains 10 residues.

The chain carries TRBV5-1 and TRBJ2-7, with 10 bases identical to TRBD2. CDR3 length equals 16 residues. Trimming took 0 bases from V and 3 from J; bases not matched to a gene: 6. CDR1 is SGHRS, CDR2 YFSETQ, per germline. This chain's CDR3 is CASSLGLAGVFYEQYF. In nucleotides, the CDR3 is TGCGCCAGCAGCTTGGGGCTAGCGGGGGTTTTCTACGAGCAGTACTTC.

This clone was recorded only once. The chain has TRBV7-6 and TRBJ1-5; a weak D match, TRBD1 (6 bases). The germline CDR1 and CDR2 sequences are SGHVS and FNYEAQ. The germline V and J ends were trimmed by 1 base and 3 bases, with 7 bases remaining between them. CDR3 length: 14 amino acids. In DNA form, the CDR3 reads TGTGCCAGCAGCTTAGGGGGGGCCAATCAGCCCCAGCATTTT. Its protein is CASSLGGANQPQHF.

The chain recombines TRBV19 with TRBJ1-2; D remains ambiguous. With 7 bases removed from V and 0 bases from J, the gap between germline ends came to 15 bases. The CDR3 is made up of 15 amino acids. In germline, CDR1 is LNHDA, CDR2 SQIVND (reference sequence). The CDR3 is CASTLQVLPNYGYTF. CDR3 in DNA: TGTGCCAGTACCCTCCAAGTGCTTCCTAACTATGGCTACACCTTC.

This chain uses TRBV13 with TRBJ2-1; no firm D call. Trimming stripped 3 bases from V and 6 bases from J, with 9 bases between. There are 13 residues in the CDR3. CDR1 is PRHDT and CDR2 is FYEKMQ in the germline V gene (reference sequence). The CDR3 loop reads CASSLASSNEQFF. CDR3 DNA: TGTGCCAGCAGCTTGGCTAGTAGCAATGAGCAGTTCTTC. The full variable domain, in which reference TRBV13 and TRBJ2-1 provide the parts outside the CDR3, is AAGVIQSPRHLIKEKRETATLKCYPIPRHDTVYWYQQGPGQDPQFLISFYEKMQSDKGSIPDRFSAQQFSDYHSELNMSSLELGDSALYFCASSLASSNEQFFGPGTRLTVL.

The chain joins TRBV27 to TRBJ2-7; perhaps TRBD2 as D (5 bases). V was shortened by 3 bases and J by 4 bases, with 10 bases between the two germline ends. Germline V gene data show CDR1 as MNHEY and CDR2 as SMNVEV (reference sequence). There are 13 residues in the CDR3. CDR3 sequence: CASSLRQRYEQYF. CDR3 sequence (DNA): TGTGCCAGCAGTTTGCGCCAGCGGTACGAGCAGTACTTC.

The J gene is TRBJ1-2, the V gene TRBV29-1; 7 bases agree with TRBD1. V gave up 5 bases and J gave up 3 bases; unmatched junction bases: 9. The germline V gene has CDR1 SQVTM and CDR2 ANQGSEA. This CDR3 comprises 14 residues. The CDR3 sequence is CSVKGDRIYYGYTF. CDR3 nucleotide sequence: TGCAGCGTTAAGGGGGACAGAATTTACTATGGCTACACCTTC.

This clone was recorded once. The rearrangement links TRBV5-4 to TRBJ2-5, with 7 bases fitting TRBD2. The CDR3 is 14 amino acids. Unmatched junction bases numbered 1, after V lost 0 bases and J lost 2 bases. The germline V gene encodes CDR1 SGHNT and CDR2 YYREEE (reference sequence). The CDR3 DNA reads as TGTGCCAGCAGCTTGGGGCGGGGGCAAGAGACCCAGTACTTC. This sequence encodes CASSLGRGQETQYF.

J is TRBJ2-3 and V is TRBV4-3, with D tentatively TRBD1 or TRBD2 (6 bases each). In germline, CDR1 is LGHNA, CDR2 YSLEER. Trimming removed 0 bases from V and 3 bases from J, with 13 bases in between. The CDR3 extends over 16 amino acids. The CDR3, as DNA: TGCGCCAGCAGCCAAGACAGGGGACTCGGGACAGATACGCAGTATTTT. Its protein is CASSQDRGLGTDTQYF.

In its sample, this clone was seen once. The chain employs TRBV29-1 and TRBJ2-3; 7 bases are a match to TRBD2. The V gene end was trimmed by 2 bases and the J gene end by 4 bases; junction bases not matched to a gene: 6. This CDR3 is built from 14 residues. Germline lookup yields CDR1 SQVTM and CDR2 ANQGSEA. DNA for the CDR3: TGCAGCGTTGAATTGGCGGGAGATTCAGATACGCAGTATTTT. It translates to CSVELAGDSDTQYF.

This clone was detected only once. V and J are TRBV4-1 and TRBJ2-7; tentative D call: TRBD1 (5 bases). The CDR3 length is 15 residues. V was pared by 0 bases and J by 0 bases, with 9 bases between. Germline assignment: CDR1 MGHRA and CDR2 YSYEKL. The chain's CDR3 is CASSQDDRNSYEQYF. Here the CDR3 DNA reads TGCGCCAGCAGCCAAGACGACAGAAACTCCTACGAGCAGTACTTC.

The genes are TRBV7-9 and TRBJ2-2; D is unclear. V lost 1 base and J 2 bases, leaving 5 bases between the germline ends. From germline, CDR1 is SEHNR and CDR2 FQNEAQ (reference sequence). CDR3 length equals 14 residues. CDR3 protein: CASSLGANTGELFF. The CDR3 DNA is TGTGCCAGCAGCTTAGGTGCCAACACCGGGGAGCTGTTTTTT.

The chain links TRBV15 to TRBJ2-6; tentatively, D is TRBD2 (5 bases). Trimming took off 1 base at V and 0 bases at J, with 22 bases between the two ends. There are 21 residues in the CDR3. Germline loops: CDR1 LNHNV, CDR2 YYDKDF (reference sequence). The CDR3 loop reads CATSRGQPRTPNSSGANVLTF. Written as DNA, the CDR3 is TGTGCCACCAGCAGAGGGCAACCCCGGACTCCCAATAGCTCTGGGGCCAACGTCCTGACTTTC.

V is TRBV9 and J is TRBJ2-3, with D unresolved. V lost 4 bases and J 2 bases, leaving 8 bases between the germline ends. The CDR3 has 13 residues. The germline V gene has CDR1 SGDLS and CDR2 YYNGEE. CDR3 residues: CASSLSHTDTQYF. The DNA for the CDR3 is TGTGCCAGCAGCTTATCCCACACAGATACGCAGTATTTT.

The chain joins TRBV7-2 to TRBJ1-4; D uncertain. This CDR3 contains 16 residues. The germline V gene has CDR1 SGHTA and CDR2 FQGNSA. V dropped 2 bases and J dropped 11 bases, with 21 bases sitting between them. CDR3 protein: CASSLYGEGGEGKLFF. DNA of the CDR3: TGTGCCAGCAGCTTATATGGGGAAGGCGGGGAAGGGAAACTGTTTTTT.

This clone is labeled as medium-sized. This chain uses TRBV11-2 with TRBJ2-2, with 10 bases aligning to TRBD2. The CDR3 is 17 residues long. Germline V gene lookup returns CDR1 SGHAT and CDR2 FQNNGV. Germline trimming cut 5 bases from V and 4 bases from J; bases unmatched to any gene: 10. The CDR3 nucleotides read TGTGCCAGCAGCCTCTTAACTAGCGGGGAGGGCACCGGGGAGCTGTTTTTT. Translation: CASSLLTSGEGTGELFF.

This rearrangement joins TRBV4-1 to TRBJ2-2; D uncertain. Between the trimmed V and J ends, which lost 1 base and 6 bases, there was a span of 0 bases. In germline, CDR1 is MGHRA, CDR2 YSYEKL. This CDR3 has 11 amino acids. The CDR3 region has the DNA TGCGCCAGCAGCCAAGCCGGGGAGCTGTTTTTT. It specifies CASSQAGELFF.

The chain couples TRBV7-6 to TRBJ2-7; the D gene is possibly TRBD2 (6 bases). The germline gives CDR1 SGHVS, CDR2 FNYEAQ. This CDR3 contains 12 residues. Deletions cut 1 base from V and 7 bases from J, with 8 bases between. The CDR3 is CASSLDAGEQYF. Written as DNA, the CDR3 is TGTGCCAGCAGCTTAGATGCGGGAGAGCAGTACTTC.

The chain links TRBV7-9 to TRBJ2-1; D uncertain. CDR3 length: 14 residues. CDR1 and CDR2 from the germline V gene are SEHNR and FQNEAQ (reference sequence). V was trimmed by 1 base and J by 8 bases, leaving 12 bases between them. The CDR3 DNA reads TGTGCCAGCAGCTTAGTGTTAGAAGGAGATGAGCAGTTCTTC. Its protein is CASSLVLEGDEQFF.

This chain joins TRBV5-4 and TRBJ2-7, with D possibly called TRBD1 or TRBD2 (5 bases each). CDR1 SGHNT and CDR2 YYREEE come from the germline V gene (reference sequence). The CDR3 covers 14 residues. Trimming took 4 bases from V and 7 from J, leaving 18 bases between them. The CDR3 sequence: CASSTSVTGREQYF. DNA for the CDR3: TGTGCCAGCAGCACCTCGGTGACGGGACGAGAGCAGTACTTC. Combining the CDR3 with reference TRBV5-4 and TRBJ2-7 gives the whole variable domain ETGVTQSPTHLIKTRGQQVTLRCSSQSGHNTVSWYQQALGQGPQFIFQYYREEENGRGNFPPRFSGLQFPNYSSELNVNALELDDSALYLCASSTSVTGREQYFGPGTRLTVT.

The chain uses TRBV30 and TRBJ1-1; the D gene is possibly TRBD1 (5 bases). This CDR3 is 16 amino acids long. V was clipped by 4 bases and J by 5 bases, with 23 bases between them. CDR1 and CDR2 (germline): GTSNPN, SVGIG (reference sequence). The CDR3 spells CAWIKTARVGGTEAFF. The DNA of the CDR3 is TGTGCCTGGATCAAGACCGCCAGGGTTGGAGGGACTGAAGCTTTCTTT.

This chain joins TRBV4-3 and TRBJ1-2; perhaps TRBD1 as D (5 bases). V lost 0 bases, J lost 6 bases, and 17 bases lay in between. CDR1 and CDR2 from the germline V gene are LGHNA and YSLEER. This CDR3 contains 16 residues. In DNA, the CDR3 is TGCGCCAGCAGCCAAGATCGGTCGCAGGGTGGCGATGGCTACACCTTC. Amino acid sequence: CASSQDRSQGGDGYTF.